This paragraph covers one TCR beta chain sequence. The V and J ends lost 1 base and 2 bases, in that order; junction bases with no gene match: 4. This CDR3 spans 15 amino acids. The germline CDR1 and CDR2 sequences are MGHRA and YSYEKL. The sample comes from a study of blood T cell repertoires in COVID-19. On the study more broadly: Sites in the United States, Italy and Spain provided acute and convalescent COVID-19 samples.

Seattle patients were enrolled while actively infected and followed longitudinally. In the original workflow: Reference gene primers were amplified, and this amplification served to estimate nucleated cell counts. Data came from immunoSEQ multiplex PCR; TCRdb stores just in-frame clones and leaves some out. The D gene and trimming were derived from the DNA, and the V and J assignments and clone size from that table. The table shows about 160,000 clones, with about nine tenths occurring only once. The rearrangement joins TRBV4-1 to TRBJ1-2; 7 nucleotides line up with TRBD1. Sequenced input: peripheral blood. The TCR sequence derives from a man younger than 45 with COVID-19, enrolled during active disease. CDR3 amino acids: CASSQVGTVNYGYTF. CDR3 nucleotides: TGCGCCAGCAGCCAAGTGGGGACAGTCAACTATGGCTACACCTTC.